The 27 T cell receptor beta chains reported below all come from one sample, sequenced in a study of beta chain features in type 1 diabetes. Study observations and caveats: In every one of the four CD4+ subsets, TCRB CDR3s were moderately but significantly shorter in Type 1 diabetes patients.

Their recognized antigens are unknown. Isolated RNA was reverse transcribed in full, so expressed TCRB transcripts were sequenced. The data were produced by immunoSEQ multiplex PCR, yet TCRdb's version contains in-frame clones alone and is incomplete. Of about 260,000 clones listed, less than 30% are singletons. The sequenced material came from naive CD4+ T cells from blood. These receptors originate from a woman aged 25 to 39 with type 1 diabetes.

This clone was observed a handful of times. The chain uses TRBV4-2 and TRBJ2-1; the match to TRBD2 covers 11 bases. The J segment lost 4 bases and the V segment lost 4 bases, leaving 9 bases of the junction unmatched. CDR1 is LGHNA, CDR2 YNFKEQ, per germline. This CDR3 spans 17 amino acids. The CDR3 bases are TGTGCCAGCAGCCTTAGTTACGGGACTAGCGGTTACAATGAGCAGTTCTTC. The encoded protein is CASSLSYGTSGYNEQFF.

This clone came up a few times. The rearrangement joins TRBV7-9 to TRBJ1-1; 7 positions agree with TRBD1. V shed 5 bases, J shed 7 bases, and the junction held 10 bases outside the gene matches. The CDR3 sequence is 14 residues long. CDR1 SEHNR and CDR2 FQNEAQ come from the germline V gene (reference sequence). CDR3 loop: CASSTRTGGSEAFF. The DNA of the CDR3 is TGTGCCAGCAGCACGCGGACAGGTGGCAGTGAAGCTTTCTTT.

This clone appeared a few times. The rearrangement joins TRBV10-3 to TRBJ1-1, with a possible D match to TRBD1 (5 bases). Germline CDR1 ENHRY, CDR2 SYGVKD. Trimming stripped 11 bases from V and 1 base from J, with 14 bases between. This CDR3 spans 13 amino acids. The CDR3 spells CAHRYRSNTEAFF. The CDR3 region has the DNA TGTGCCCATCGGTACAGGTCGAACACTGAAGCTTTCTTT.

This clone showed up just once. The V call is TRBV19, the J call TRBJ2-2; TRBD1 might be the D (6 bases). This CDR3 spans 14 amino acids. Deletions cut 7 bases from V and 4 bases from J, with 13 bases between. Germline values: CDR1 LNHDA, CDR2 SQIVND (reference sequence). CDR3 nucleotides: TGTGCCAGTACAGGGGTTAGTTTCACCGGGGAGCTGTTTTTT. It specifies CASTGVSFTGELFF.

CDR3 residues: CASRSGVEQYF. The CDR3 coding sequence is TGTGCCAGTAGGTCGGGGGTCGAGCAGTACTTC. The chain recombines TRBV19 with TRBJ2-7, with D possibly matching TRBD2 (6 bases). The germline V gene has CDR1 LNHDA and CDR2 SQIVND (reference sequence). This CDR3 spans 11 amino acids. V was trimmed by 6 bases and J by 6 bases, leaving 9 bases between them. Filled out from reference TRBV19 and TRBJ2-7, the complete variable domain reads DGGITQSPKYLFRKEGQNVTLSCEQNLNHDAMYWYRQDPGQGLRLIYYSQIVNDFQKGDIAEGYSVSREKKESFPLTVTSAQKNPTAFYLCASRSGVEQYFGPGTRLTVT.

This clone has just a few counts. The chain joins TRBV11-2 to TRBJ1-1; TRBD1 matches 8 bases. The CDR3 is made up of 14 amino acids. V was clipped by 4 bases and J by 4 bases; unmatched bases: 5. CDR1 is SGHAT, CDR2 FQNNGV, per germline. CDR3 amino acids: CASSSDRGATEAFF. The CDR3 bases are TGTGCCAGCAGCTCCGACAGGGGTGCCACTGAAGCTTTCTTT.

This clone was seen only a few times. The J gene is TRBJ1-2, the V gene TRBV4-1, with TRBD1 matching 8 bases. With 4 bases clipped from V and 5 bases from J, the junction kept 12 bases outside the gene matches. This CDR3 has 16 amino acids. Germline lookup yields CDR1 MGHRA and CDR2 YSYEKL. The CDR3 DNA reads as TGCGCCAGCAGCCCCTTACATACAGGGGGTGAATATGGCTACACCTTC. It yields the protein CASSPLHTGGEYGYTF.

This rearrangement joins TRBV30 to TRBJ2-5; TRBD1 might be the D (5 bases). Per germline, CDR1 GTSNPN and CDR2 SVGIG (reference sequence). CDR3 length: 15 amino acids. Trimming took 0 bases from V and 5 from J, leaving 16 bases between them. CDR3 DNA: TGTGCCTGGAGTGTAAAAGGAAATCCAGGGGAGACCCAGTACTTC. Protein product: CAWSVKGNPGETQYF.

This clone was recorded a few times. This chain links TRBV28 with TRBJ2-2, with D possibly matching TRBD1 (6 bases). This CDR3 region has 14 residues. V lost 4 bases and J lost 2, with 8 bases in between. Germline values: CDR1 MDHEN, CDR2 SYDVKM. CDR3 nucleotides: TGTGCCAGCAGTTGGACAGTCAACACCGGGGAGCTGTTTTTT. The encoded protein is CASSWTVNTGELFF.

The chain combines TRBV30 with TRBJ1-1; D is uncertain. The germline CDR1 and CDR2 sequences are GTSNPN and SVGIG (reference sequence). Trimming removed 5 bases from V and 4 bases from J, with 14 bases in between. CDR3 size: 13 residues. CDR3 loop: CAWDQVVGTEAFF. The CDR3 DNA is TGTGCCTGGGACCAGGTTGTGGGCACTGAAGCTTTCTTT.

The chain joins TRBV7-9 to TRBJ2-5, with TRBD1 matching over 7 bases. CDR3 size: 13 residues. Per the germline V gene, CDR1 is SEHNR and CDR2 is FQNEAQ (reference sequence). V lost 4 bases to trimming and J lost 7 bases; unmatched junction nucleotides: 6. CDR3 protein: CASSYDRAGTQYF. For the CDR3, the DNA is TGTGCCAGCAGCTACGACAGGGCCGGGACCCAGTACTTC.

This rearrangement joins TRBV7-9 to TRBJ1-2, with a tentative D call TRBD1 (5 bases). In germline, CDR1 is SEHNR, CDR2 FQNEAQ (reference sequence). V lost 4 bases to trimming and J lost 5 bases, with 20 bases between them. The CDR3 contains 16 residues. The CDR3 spells CASSSTMDTGGYGYTF. CDR3 DNA sequence: TGTGCCAGCAGCTCTACCATGGACACCGGGGGGTATGGCTACACCTTC.

The chain joins TRBV30 to TRBJ2-1; 8 bases agree with TRBD1. Germline V gene lookup returns CDR1 GTSNPN and CDR2 SVGIG (reference sequence). CDR3 length: 12 amino acids. The J segment lost 8 bases and the V segment lost 2 bases, leaving 2 bases of the junction unmatched. The CDR3 nucleotides are TGTGCCTGGAGTCCACAGGGGGATGAGCAGTTCTTC. Its translation is CAWSPQGDEQFF. The whole variable domain, remainder taken from reference TRBV30 and TRBJ2-1, is SQTIHQWPATLVQPVGSPLSLECTVEGTSNPNLYWYRQAAGRGLQLLFYSVGIGQISSEVPQNLSASRPQDRQFILSSKKLLLSDSGFYLCAWSPQGDEQFFGPGTRLTVL.

This chain connects TRBV4-1 to TRBJ2-7; possibly TRBD2 for D (5 bases). V was shortened by 1 base and J by 0 bases, with 10 bases between the two germline ends. This CDR3 comprises 15 residues. Germline loops: CDR1 MGHRA, CDR2 YSYEKL. The CDR3 protein is CASSQGYGDSYEQYF. CDR3 sequence (DNA): TGCGCCAGCAGCCAAGGATACGGGGACTCCTACGAGCAGTACTTC.

The chain carries TRBV10-3 and TRBJ2-3, with 7 bases aligning to TRBD1. V shed 10 bases and J 3 bases; nucleotides not matched to a gene: 7. Germline CDR1 and CDR2: ENHRY and SYGVKD. The CDR3 consists of 13 residues. The CDR3 loop is CATRSGGTDTQYF. CDR3 DNA sequence: TGTGCCACCCGCTCAGGGGGTACAGATACGCAGTATTTT.

This clone appeared a few times. This CDR3 reads CASSSHPGQEAFF. For the CDR3, the DNA is TGTGCCAGCAGCTCTCACCCGGGACAGGAAGCTTTCTTT. This chain uses TRBV7-3 with TRBJ1-1; 7 nucleotides match TRBD1. The germline gives CDR1 SGHTA, CDR2 FQGTGA. After removal of 4 bases from V and 8 bases from J, the junction contained 7 bases not matched to a gene. This CDR3 has 13 amino acids.

The V call is TRBV6-7, the J call TRBJ2-7, with D possibly being TRBD1 (5 bases). TRBV6-7 falls under the ORF class, with uncertain function. This CDR3 is built from 14 residues. Trimming left V 2 bases short and J 0 bases short, with 8 bases between. The CDR3 region has the DNA TGTGCCAGCAGTTACACAGGACCCTCCTACGAGCAGTACTTC. Translated, it gives CASSYTGPSYEQYF.

The V and J genes are TRBV30 and TRBJ2-3; 12 bases match TRBD2. CDR3 length: 16 amino acids. Germline V CDR1 and CDR2: GTSNPN, SVGIG (reference sequence). The ends lost 1 base at V and 2 bases at J; junction bases unmatched: 4. As DNA, the CDR3 is TGTGCCTGGAGTGAAGGACTAGCGGGATTCACAGATACGCAGTATTTT. It encodes CAWSEGLAGFTDTQYF. Complete variable domain (other parts from reference TRBV30 and TRBJ2-3): SQTIHQWPATLVQPVGSPLSLECTVEGTSNPNLYWYRQAAGRGLQLLFYSVGIGQISSEVPQNLSASRPQDRQFILSSKKLLLSDSGFYLCAWSEGLAGFTDTQYFGPGTRLTVL.

The chain uses TRBV29-1 and TRBJ1-2; tentative D call: TRBD1 (5 bases). V was trimmed by 7 bases and J by 0 bases, leaving 15 bases between them. CDR3 length: 14 amino acids. Per germline, CDR1 SQVTM and CDR2 ANQGSEA. The CDR3 sequence is CSGGDFSSNYGYTF. The CDR3 DNA sequence: TGCAGCGGAGGGGACTTTTCGTCTAACTATGGCTACACCTTC.

The gene calls are TRBV29-1 and TRBJ1-1, with 8 bases identical to TRBD1. The V and J ends lost 6 bases and 7 bases, in that order; junction bases with no gene match: 7. This CDR3 has 12 residues. The germline CDR1 and CDR2 sequences are SQVTM and ANQGSEA. The CDR3 protein is CSVGQARNEAFF. Written as DNA, the CDR3 is TGCAGCGTGGGACAGGCACGCAATGAAGCTTTCTTT.

The genes are TRBV7-8 and TRBJ1-1; D gene unclear. V lost 1 base to trimming and J lost 4 bases, with 10 bases between them. The CDR3 has 14 amino acids. Germline V gene lookup returns CDR1 SGHVS and CDR2 FQNEAQ. CDR3 coding DNA: TGTGCCAGCAGCTTAGATATCCCAGGCACTGAAGCTTTCTTT. This sequence encodes CASSLDIPGTEAFF.

Details on this clone: Other nucleotide sequences from this sample produce the same CDR3. The genes are TRBV7-3 and TRBJ2-3; TRBD2 might be the D (6 bases). This CDR3 is built from 14 residues. Germline assignment: CDR1 SGHTA and CDR2 FQGTGA. Trimming took off 5 bases at V and 2 bases at J, with 11 bases between the two ends. The CDR3 DNA reads as TGTGCCAGCAGCCTTAGCGGTTACACAGATACGCAGTATTTT. It yields the protein CASSLSGYTDTQYF.

The chain recombines TRBV10-3 with TRBJ2-2; TRBD2 agrees at 8 bases. V lost 0 bases and J lost 5; bases outside the gene matches: 8. CDR1 is ENHRY, CDR2 SYGVKD, per germline. The CDR3 spans 17 residues. CDR3 sequence (DNA): TGTGCCATCAGTGAGTCTCCAGCGGGAGTGGGTACCGGGGAGCTGTTTTTT. Its protein is CAISESPAGVGTGELFF.

This clone was seen a handful of times. V usage is TRBV2 and J usage is TRBJ2-2; 8 nucleotides line up with TRBD2. The CDR3 spans 15 residues. Trimming cost V 7 bases and J 8 bases; bases outside gene matches: 12. CDR1 SNHLY and CDR2 FYNNEI come from the germline V gene. CDR3 in amino acids: CASNRRGAGEGELFF. CDR3 coding DNA: TGTGCCAGCAACCGAAGAGGAGCGGGAGAGGGGGAGCTGTTTTTT.

The chain recombines TRBV5-1 with TRBJ2-7, with 9 bases fitting TRBD2. V was clipped by 0 bases and J by 4 bases; unmatched bases: 5. CDR1 and CDR2 from the germline V gene are SGHRS and YFSETQ. CDR3 length: 15 residues. The DNA for the CDR3 is TGCGCCAGCAGCTTGGGTGCGACTAGCGGTTACGAGCAGTACTTC. Translating it yields CASSLGATSGYEQYF.

This clone was seen a few times. The chain carries TRBV18 and TRBJ2-7; 7 positions agree with TRBD2. The germline V gene has CDR1 KGHSH and CDR2 LQKENI. The trim removed 3 bases at V and 3 bases at J, leaving 8 bases unmatched. The CDR3 has 15 residues. The CDR3 sequence: CASSPTVLANYEQYF. The CDR3, as DNA: TGTGCCAGCTCACCCACGGTACTAGCGAACTACGAGCAGTACTTC.

This clone was observed a few times. The CDR3 protein is CASSARQGINTEAFF. The CDR3 bases are TGTGCCAGCAGCGCCCGACAGGGGATTAACACTGAAGCTTTCTTT. The chain uses TRBV9 and TRBJ1-1, with TRBD1 identical over 8 bases. V dropped 3 bases and J dropped 2; count of bases not matched to a gene: 6. The CDR3 has 15 residues. The germline gives CDR1 SGDLS, CDR2 YYNGEE.